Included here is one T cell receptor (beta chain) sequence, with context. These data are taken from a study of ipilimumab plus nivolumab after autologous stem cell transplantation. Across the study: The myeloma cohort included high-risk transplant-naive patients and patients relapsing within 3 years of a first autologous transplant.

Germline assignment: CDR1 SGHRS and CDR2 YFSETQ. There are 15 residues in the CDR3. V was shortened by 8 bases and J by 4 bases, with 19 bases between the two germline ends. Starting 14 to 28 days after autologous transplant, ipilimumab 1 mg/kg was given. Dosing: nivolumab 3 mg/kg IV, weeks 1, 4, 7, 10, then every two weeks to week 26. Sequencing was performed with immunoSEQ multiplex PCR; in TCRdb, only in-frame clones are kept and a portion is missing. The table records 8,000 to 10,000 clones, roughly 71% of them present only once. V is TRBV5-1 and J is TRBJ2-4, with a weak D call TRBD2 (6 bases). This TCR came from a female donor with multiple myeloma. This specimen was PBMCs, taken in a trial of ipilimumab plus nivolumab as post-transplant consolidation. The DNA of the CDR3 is TGCGCCAGTCCGGGGGACTCGGCGCAAAAAAACATTCAGTACTTC. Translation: CASPGDSAQKNIQYF.